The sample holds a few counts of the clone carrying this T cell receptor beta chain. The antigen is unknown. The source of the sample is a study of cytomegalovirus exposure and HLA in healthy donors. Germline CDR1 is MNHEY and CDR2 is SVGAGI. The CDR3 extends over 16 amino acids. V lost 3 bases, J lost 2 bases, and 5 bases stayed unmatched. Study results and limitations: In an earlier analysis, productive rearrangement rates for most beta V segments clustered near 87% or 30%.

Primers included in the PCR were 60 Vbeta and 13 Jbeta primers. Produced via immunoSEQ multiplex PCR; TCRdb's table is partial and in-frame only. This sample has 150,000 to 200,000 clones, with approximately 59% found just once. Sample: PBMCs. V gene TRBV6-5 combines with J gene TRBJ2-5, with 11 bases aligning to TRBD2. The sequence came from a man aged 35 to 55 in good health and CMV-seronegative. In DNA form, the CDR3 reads TGTGCCAGCAGTTATGTAGCGGGAGGGGGTCAAGAGACCCAGTACTTC. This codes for CASSYVAGGGQETQYF.